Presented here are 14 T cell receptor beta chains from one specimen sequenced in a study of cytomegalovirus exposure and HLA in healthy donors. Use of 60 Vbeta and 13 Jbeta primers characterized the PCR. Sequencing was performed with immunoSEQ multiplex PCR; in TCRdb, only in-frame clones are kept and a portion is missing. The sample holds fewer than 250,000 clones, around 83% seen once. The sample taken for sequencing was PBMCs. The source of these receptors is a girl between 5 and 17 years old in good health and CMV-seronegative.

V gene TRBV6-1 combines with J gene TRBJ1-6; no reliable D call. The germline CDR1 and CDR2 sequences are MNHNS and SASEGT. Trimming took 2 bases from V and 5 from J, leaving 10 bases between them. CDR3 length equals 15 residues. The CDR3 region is CASSEQPGNNSPLHF. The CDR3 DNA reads TGTGCCAGCAGTGAACAGCCCGGGAATAATTCACCCCTCCACTTT.

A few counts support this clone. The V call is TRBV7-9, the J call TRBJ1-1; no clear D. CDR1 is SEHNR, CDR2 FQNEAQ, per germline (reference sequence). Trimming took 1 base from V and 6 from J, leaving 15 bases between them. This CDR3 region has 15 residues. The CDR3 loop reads CASSLEGRVGAEAFF. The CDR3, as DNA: TGTGCCAGCAGCTTAGAGGGTCGGGTCGGGGCTGAAGCTTTCTTT. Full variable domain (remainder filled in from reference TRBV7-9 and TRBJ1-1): DTGVSQNPRHKITKRGQNVTFRCDPISEHNRLYWYRQTLGQGPEFLTYFQNEAQLEKSRLLSDRFSAERPKGSFSTLEIQRTEQGDSAMYLCASSLEGRVGAEAFFGQGTRLTVV.

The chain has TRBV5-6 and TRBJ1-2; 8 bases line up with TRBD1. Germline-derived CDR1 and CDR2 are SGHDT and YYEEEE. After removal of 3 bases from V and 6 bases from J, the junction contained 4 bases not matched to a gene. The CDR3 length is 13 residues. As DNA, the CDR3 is TGTGCCAGCAGCTACACAGGGGGGGATGGCTACACCTTC. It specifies CASSYTGGDGYTF.

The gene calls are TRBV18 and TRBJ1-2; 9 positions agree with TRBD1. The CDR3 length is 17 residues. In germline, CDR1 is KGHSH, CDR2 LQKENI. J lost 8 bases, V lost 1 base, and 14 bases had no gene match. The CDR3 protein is CASSPQVRPGQGRGYTF. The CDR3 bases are TGTGCCAGCTCACCACAAGTCCGACCGGGACAGGGTCGCGGCTACACCTTC.

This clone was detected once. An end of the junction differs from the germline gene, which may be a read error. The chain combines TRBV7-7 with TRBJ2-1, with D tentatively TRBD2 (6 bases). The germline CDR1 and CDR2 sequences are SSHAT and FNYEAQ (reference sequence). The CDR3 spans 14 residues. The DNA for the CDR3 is TGTGCTAGCAGCTTAAGCGGTCTAGCGAATGAGCAGTTCTTC. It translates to CASSLSGLANEQFF.

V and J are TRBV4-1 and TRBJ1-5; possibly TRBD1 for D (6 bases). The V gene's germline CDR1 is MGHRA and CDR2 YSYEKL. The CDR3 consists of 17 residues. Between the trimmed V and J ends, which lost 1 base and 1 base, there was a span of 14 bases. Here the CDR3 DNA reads TGCGCCAGCAGCCAAGGGGGTAACAGGGTAAGCAATCAGCCCCAGCATTTT. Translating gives CASSQGGNRVSNQPQHF.

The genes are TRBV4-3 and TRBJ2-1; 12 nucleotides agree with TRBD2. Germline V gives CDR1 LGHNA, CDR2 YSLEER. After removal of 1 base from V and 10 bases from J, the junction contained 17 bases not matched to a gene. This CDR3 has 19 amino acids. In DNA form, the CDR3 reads TGCGCCAGCAGCCAAGCACCTAACCTAGCGGGGGGGGGCTATATGGAGCAGTTCTTC. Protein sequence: CASSQAPNLAGGGYMEQFF.

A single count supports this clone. The DNA of the CDR3 is TGCGCCAGCTTCGAGGGCGGGAGCACAGATACGCAGTATTTT. Translation gives CASFEGGSTDTQYF. The chain links TRBV5-1 to TRBJ2-3; a possible D gene is TRBD2 (5 bases). V was shortened by 7 bases and J by 0 bases, with 12 bases between the two germline ends. This CDR3 has 14 amino acids. Looked up from germline, CDR1 is SGHRS and CDR2 is YFSETQ.

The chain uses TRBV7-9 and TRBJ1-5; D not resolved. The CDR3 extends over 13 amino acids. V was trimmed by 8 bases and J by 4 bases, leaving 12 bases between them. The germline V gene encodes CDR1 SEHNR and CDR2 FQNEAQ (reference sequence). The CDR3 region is CASSRGSNQPQHF. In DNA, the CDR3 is TGTGCCAGCTCCCGGGGAAGTAATCAGCCCCAGCATTTT. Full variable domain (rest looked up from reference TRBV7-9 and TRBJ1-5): DTGVSQNPRHKITKRGQNVTFRCDPISEHNRLYWYRQTLGQGPEFLTYFQNEAQLEKSRLLSDRFSAERPKGSFSTLEIQRTEQGDSAMYLCASSRGSNQPQHFGDGTRLSIL.

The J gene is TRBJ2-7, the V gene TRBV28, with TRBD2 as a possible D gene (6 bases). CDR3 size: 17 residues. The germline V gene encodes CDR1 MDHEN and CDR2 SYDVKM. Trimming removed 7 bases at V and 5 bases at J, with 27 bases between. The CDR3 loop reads CASKGVGGIGHYDEQYF. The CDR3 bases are TGTGCCAGCAAAGGGGTGGGGGGAATAGGACACTACGACGAGCAGTACTTC.

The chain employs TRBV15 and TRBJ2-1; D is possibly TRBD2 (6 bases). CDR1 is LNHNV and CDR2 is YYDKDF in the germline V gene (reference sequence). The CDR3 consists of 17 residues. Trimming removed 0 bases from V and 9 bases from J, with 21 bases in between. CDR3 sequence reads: CATSRDWGDPLRSEQFF. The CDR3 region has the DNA TGTGCCACCAGCAGAGATTGGGGGGACCCCCTGCGCAGTGAGCAGTTCTTC.

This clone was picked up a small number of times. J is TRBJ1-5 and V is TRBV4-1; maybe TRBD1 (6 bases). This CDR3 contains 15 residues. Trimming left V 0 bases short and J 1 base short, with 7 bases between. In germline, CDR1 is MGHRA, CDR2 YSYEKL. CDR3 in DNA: TGCGCCAGCAGCCAAGACCAGGGGAGCAATCAGCCCCAGCATTTT. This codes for CASSQDQGSNQPQHF.

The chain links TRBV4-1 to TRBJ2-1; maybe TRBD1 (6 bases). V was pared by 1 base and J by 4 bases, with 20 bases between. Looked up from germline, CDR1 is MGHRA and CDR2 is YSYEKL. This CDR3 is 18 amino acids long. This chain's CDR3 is CASSQGTVRGIKYNEQFF. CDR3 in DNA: TGCGCCAGCAGCCAAGGGACAGTTAGGGGGATAAAATACAATGAGCAGTTCTTC.

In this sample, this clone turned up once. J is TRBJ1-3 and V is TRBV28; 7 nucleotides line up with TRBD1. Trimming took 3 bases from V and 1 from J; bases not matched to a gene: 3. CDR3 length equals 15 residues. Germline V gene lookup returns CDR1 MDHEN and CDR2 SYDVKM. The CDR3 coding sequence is TGTGCCAGCAGTTTGGGGGACAGTTCTGGAAACACCATATATTTT. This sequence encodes CASSLGDSSGNTIYF.